The clone carrying this TCR beta chain was observed at least ten times. Its antigen is unknown. Per germline, CDR1 ENHRY and CDR2 SYGVKD. V lost 9 bases to trimming and J lost 7 bases, with 15 bases between them. CDR3 length: 12 amino acids. The hyperthyroidism patients had a new diagnosis of under 2 months' duration and were aged 18 to 65. Uncontrolled infections, pregnancy, lactation or other autoimmune diseases led to patient exclusion. Amplification of the TCR beta CDR3 regions used RNA transcripts (as template). HTBI primers primed a first-round RT-PCR, and a second-round multiplex PCR followed. TCRdb used MiXCR to reprocess the multiplex PCR reads, holding one entry per CDR3 protein. This sample has about 500,000 distinct CDR3 sequences, with roughly 40% found just once. The entry originates in a study of Graves' ophthalmopathy and Graves' hyperthyroidism. Study conclusions and caveats: Most thyroid-expanded clonotypes exceeding 0.001 frequency were also found in blood. With a specificity of around 76% and a sensitivity of around 70%, the model predicted ophthalmopathy progression.

J is TRBJ1-2 and V is TRBV10-3; a weak D match, TRBD1 (5 bases). The material sequenced was peripheral blood or thyroid tissue (not recorded which). The TCR originated in an adult man with Graves' hyperthyroidism. CDR3 nucleotides: TGTGCCATGATGCTTCAGGGTGGTGGCTACACCTTC. Amino acid sequence: CAMMLQGGGYTF.